This is a list of T cell receptor beta chains from one sample in a study of CD8+ T cells in alopecia areata. Sequenced by immunoSEQ multiplex PCR; TCRdb stores in-frame clones only, minus some. Of 40,000 to 45,000 clones in the sample, about nine tenths were seen once. The sample was CD8+ T cells sorted from blood, taken at week 24, from a patient treated with tofacitinib. Receptors were obtained from a human donor with alopecia areata. The CDR3 runs from the conserved cysteine through the conserved F or W. Each record gives: clone size, D gene, J gene, V gene, CDR3 DNA, CDR3 protein. A D gene is named only where the DNA matches it firmly. Not every row has a clone size; where given, it reads once, few, many or a size class.

- - TRBJ2-3 TRBV6-4 TGTGCCAGCAGTGACGGCGGGGGCAGCACAGATACGCAGTATTTT CASSDGGGSTDTQYF
- - TRBJ2-7 TRBV7-8 TGTGCCAGCAGCCCACAACTCTCCAGCTACGAGCAGTACTTC CASSPQLSSYEQYF
- TRBD2 TRBJ2-3 TRBV27 TGTGCCAGCAGTTTAGTGGCTAGCGGGGGGGCTAGCACAGATACGCAGTATTTT CASSLVASGGASTDTQYF
once - TRBJ2-7 TRBV28 TGTGCCAGCAAAGACGGGCACAGCTCCTACGAGCAGTACTTC CASKDGHSSYEQYF
- TRBD2 TRBJ2-1 TRBV4-3 TGCGCCAGCAGCCAGGAACTGGCGGGGGGGATCGATGAGCAGTTCTTC CASSQELAGGIDEQFF
- - TRBJ1-5 TRBV6-1 TGTGCCAGCAGTGAGTTAATTGGGGGAGCGAGCACGAATCAGCCCCAGCATTTT CASSELIGGASTNQPQHF
few - TRBJ2-6 TRBV6-1 TGTGCCAGCAGTGCCGGGTTACACTCTGGGGCCAACGTCCTGACTTTC CASSAGLHSGANVLTF
- - TRBJ2-2 TRBV7-9 TGTGCCAGGGACGGGGCCGCGAACACCGGGGAGCTGTTTTTT CARDGAANTGELFF
- - TRBJ1-2 TRBV6-5 TGTGCCAGCAGTTCAGCAGGCGGAACCTTCTATGGCTACACCTTC CASSSAGGTFYGYTF
- - TRBJ2-3 TRBV11-2 TGTGCCAGCAGCTTGGCGGGTGGGACAGATACGCAGTATTTT CASSLAGGTDTQYF
- - TRBJ2-2 TRBV29-1 TGCAGCGCCCTGTGGTACGGCGGGGAGCTGTTTTTT CSALWYGGELFF
once TRBD1 TRBJ2-7 TRBV7-2 TGTGCCAGCAGCTTTGGGACAGGCATCTCCTACGAGCAGTACTTC CASSFGTGISYEQYF
- TRBD2 TRBJ2-3 TRBV11-1 TGTGCCAGCAGCTTGGAAAGTAGCGGGGATCGCACAGATACGCAGTATTTT CASSLESSGDRTDTQYF
- - TRBJ1-6 TRBV5-1 TGCGCCAGCAGCTTGGGGTTGGAAGATTCACCCCTCCACTTT CASSLGLEDSPLHF
- TRBD1 TRBJ2-2 TRBV4-1 TGCGCCAGCAGCCAACCGCAGGGGGTAGGGTTGACCGGGGAGCTGTTTTTT CASSQPQGVGLTGELFF
- TRBD2 TRBJ2-1 TRBV19 TGTGCCAGTAGCCCGACTAGCGGGATCCACAATGAGCAGTTCTTC CASSPTSGIHNEQFF
- TRBD2 TRBJ2-5 TRBV29-1 TGCAGCGTTGGAGGTTTACGGGCTAGCGGGGGCGTCCCAGAGACCCAGTACTTC CSVGGLRASGGVPETQYF
- TRBD2 TRBJ2-3 TRBV27 TGTGCCAGCAGTTCCACGGGACTAGTAAGCGACGATACGCAGTATTTT CASSSTGLVSDDTQYF
- - TRBJ2-1 TRBV30 TGTGCCTGGACCCTGACTAGTTACAATGAGCAGTTCTTC CAWTLTSYNEQFF
- TRBD1 TRBJ2-7 TRBV7-9 TGTGCCAGCAGCTTAGATGGGACAGGGTACGAGCAGTACTTC CASSLDGTGYEQYF
- - TRBJ2-5 TRBV27 TGTGCCAGCAGTTTACTGGGCCCCAGGGACCAAGAGACCCAGTACTTC CASSLLGPRDQETQYF
- TRBD1 TRBJ2-7 TRBV7-9 TGTGCCAGCAGCTTAGCGGGGACAGGGGGCTACGAGCAGTACTTC CASSLAGTGGYEQYF
- TRBD1 TRBJ2-1 TRBV19 TGTGCCAGTAGTATGGGACAGGGGGCACGGGAGCAGTTCTTC CASSMGQGAREQFF
- - TRBJ2-2 TRBV2 TGTGCCAGCAGTCGTGGTATGGCCCGCACCCCGAACACCGGGGAGCTGTTTTTT CASSRGMARTPNTGELFF
- - TRBJ2-5 TRBV7-2 TGTGCCAGCAGCTTAGTTGGACTAGCAGGGGGGGAGACCCAGTACTTC CASSLVGLAGGETQYF
- - TRBJ1-1 TRBV25-1 TGTGCCAGCAGCCCGGGGGTGAACACTGAAGCTTTCTTT CASSPGVNTEAFF
- - TRBJ2-5 TRBV4-3 TGCGCCAGCAGCCCCGGGAGACGGGGAACGGAAAAGGGAGAGACCCAGTACTTC CASSPGRRGTEKGETQYF
- - TRBJ2-1 TRBV7-9 TGTGCCAGCAGCTTTCCTAATGAGCAGTTCTTC CASSFPNEQFF
- - TRBJ2-5 TRBV7-9 TGTGCCAGCAGCTTAGGGCAGGGACCAACCCAGTACTTC CASSLGQGPTQYF
few - TRBJ2-5 TRBV4-1 TGCGCCAGCAGCCAAGGACAAGCCCAACCTCAAGAGACCCAGTACTTC CASSQGQAQPQETQYF
- - TRBJ2-5 TRBV6-6 TGTGCCAGCAGTTACTCGTTGACTGAGACCCAGTACTTC CASSYSLTETQYF
- TRBD2 TRBJ2-7 TRBV5-1 TGCGCCAGCAGCTCGTATAGCGGGCCGGCCTACGAGCAGTACTTC CASSSYSGPAYEQYF
- - TRBJ2-4 TRBV4-1 TGCGCCAGCAGCCAGGCCCCAGAGGTGGTAGAGGAGTACTTC CASSQAPEVVEEYF
- - TRBJ2-2 TRBV19 TGTGCCAGTAGTCCAGGACAGCCGAACACCGGGGAGCTGTTTTTT CASSPGQPNTGELFF
- TRBD1 TRBJ2-2 TRBV11-2 TGTGCCAGCAGCCAAACGGACAGGGCGGTCGGGGAGCTGTTTTTT CASSQTDRAVGELFF
- TRBD2 TRBJ2-3 TRBV7-8 TGTGCCAGCAGCTTAGAAACTAGCGGGGGGGGGTCAGATACGCAGTATTTT CASSLETSGGGSDTQYF
- - TRBJ2-7 TRBV5-1 TGCGCCAGCAGGGACCTCTACGAGCAGTACTTC CASRDLYEQYF
- - TRBJ2-1 TRBV28 TGTGCCAGCAGTTTATATGAGCAGTTCTTC CASSLYEQFF
- - TRBJ2-1 TRBV29-1 TGCAGCGTATCCGCAGTAAGCTCCTACAATGAGCAGTTCTTC CSVSAVSSYNEQFF
once - TRBJ2-7 TRBV7-9 TGTGCCAGCAGCCCCCCCGCGGCTAGCGATCGCGAGCAGTACTTC CASSPPAASDREQYF
few - TRBJ2-2 TRBV21-1 TGTGCCAGCAGCAAAAAGAGGGAAGACAGAGCGAACACCGGGGAGCTGTTTTTT CASSKKREDRANTGELFF
- - TRBJ1-1 TRBV2 TGTGCCAGCGATAGGGGACGGACGACCACTGAAGCTTTCTTT CASDRGRTTTEAFF
- - TRBJ2-2 TRBV6-1 TGTGCCAGCAGTGATGAGCTCACCGGGGAGCTGTTTTTT CASSDELTGELFF
- - TRBJ1-3 TRBV7-2 TGTGCCAGCAGCCGGACAGTCTCTGGAAACACCATATATTTT CASSRTVSGNTIYF
- - TRBJ2-7 TRBV27 TGTGCCAGCAGTTTGAAGGACAGCTACGAGCAGTACTTC CASSLKDSYEQYF
few - TRBJ2-6 TRBV2 TGTGCCAGCAATTCACAGGCTGCCGGGGCCAACGTCCTGACTTTC CASNSQAAGANVLTF
- - TRBJ2-5 TRBV5-1 TGCGCCAGCAGCTTGGGGGCGCGAGAGACCCAATACTTC CASSLGARETQYF